These 7 T cell receptor beta chains were sequenced from one sample in a study of cytomegalovirus exposure and HLA in healthy donors. The PCR ran on 60 Vbeta and 13 Jbeta primers. Profiling relied on immunoSEQ multiplex PCR, and the TCRdb table lists in-frame clones only, not all of them. The sample shows 150,000 or so clones, over 75% of them seen only once. The sequenced material came from PBMCs. Source of these receptors: a woman aged 25-40 years in good health and CMV-seronegative.

This sequence joins TRBV4-3 and TRBJ1-2, with 8 bases that match TRBD1. V was pared by 0 bases and J by 3 bases, with 0 bases of the junction left unmatched. The germline V gene encodes CDR1 LGHNA and CDR2 YSLEER. There are 14 residues in the CDR3. The chain's CDR3 is CASSQETGDYGYTF. CDR3 coding DNA: TGCGCCAGCAGCCAAGAGACAGGGGACTATGGCTACACCTTC.

The table lists this clone with a count of one. The rearrangement joins TRBV5-1 to TRBJ2-2; D is perhaps TRBD1 (5 bases). The ends were cut back, 3 bases at V and 0 bases at J, with 15 bases in the middle. CDR1 and CDR2 from the germline V gene are SGHRS and YFSETQ. The CDR3 spans 17 residues. The CDR3 bases are TGCGCCAGCAGCTGGATGACAGTCAACACGAACACCGGGGAGCTGTTTTTT. As protein: CASSWMTVNTNTGELFF.

This clone was detected a few times. V usage is TRBV9 and J usage is TRBJ1-1; D is unresolved. V lost 4 bases, J lost 10 bases, and 17 bases lay in between. Germline CDR1 SGDLS, CDR2 YYNGEE. The CDR3 loop spans 13 amino acids. The CDR3 bases are TGTGCCAGCAGCTACCGGGAGAAAGGTATAGCTTTCTTT. Its protein product is CASSYREKGIAFF.

This clone was recorded a few times. The CDR3 DNA reads as TGTGCCAGCAGCTTAGGGTCGCAGGGGTATGAAAAACTGTTTTTT. Translated, it gives CASSLGSQGYEKLFF. V gene TRBV11-2 combines with J gene TRBJ1-4; possible D gene TRBD1, 6 bases. Deletions cut 1 base from V and 6 bases from J, with 12 bases between. The CDR3 is 15 amino acids. The germline V gene has CDR1 SGHAT and CDR2 FQNNGV.

This clone was counted a single time. The chain links TRBV7-3 to TRBJ1-2; 10 positions agree with TRBD1. The V and J ends lost 5 bases and 5 bases, in that order; junction bases with no gene match: 2. The V gene's germline CDR1 is SGHTA and CDR2 FQGTGA. CDR3 length: 13 residues. The CDR3 loop reads CASSRDRGYGYTF. CDR3 bases: TGTGCCAGCAGCAGGGACAGGGGATATGGCTACACCTTC.

The gene calls are TRBV14 and TRBJ2-7; maybe TRBD2 (6 bases). Trimming took off 4 bases at V and 0 bases at J, with 13 bases between the two ends. From germline, CDR1 is SGHDN and CDR2 FVKESK. CDR3 length: 15 amino acids. As DNA, the CDR3 is TGTGCCAGCAGCCTACGGGGGACCAGCTCCTACGAGCAGTACTTC. This codes for CASSLRGTSSYEQYF.

This chain links TRBV7-9 with TRBJ2-7; no clear D. V was cut by 6 bases and J by 3 bases, with 9 bases left in between. This CDR3 contains 12 residues. Germline V CDR1 and CDR2: SEHNR, FQNEAQ (reference sequence). In DNA form, the CDR3 reads TGTGCCAGCAGTTTACCCCGCTACGAGCAGTACTTC. Protein: CASSLPRYEQYF.